The present entry profiles one T cell receptor (beta chain) with its context. Its antigen target is currently unknown. One base away there is no much larger clone; base qualities are not given. For sequencing of the TCRbeta CDR3 region, genomic DNA was extracted from the sorted cells. TCRbeta CDR3 regions were sequenced using the immunoSEQ Assay. TCRdb provides this immuneACCESS table in a form limited to in-frame rearrangements. Some clones are lacking; in checked studies, under half of them reflect an unresolved V gene, and why the rest are absent is not known. The sample table records approximately 63,000 clones; over 75% of these occur just once. The ten biggest clones cover under 7.5% of the sample. The data derive from a study of OX40 agonist ivuxolimab in advanced cancers. As for the study more broadly: Ivuxolimab, which targeted the costimulatory receptor OX40 (CD134), was an agonistic, fully human IgG2 monoclonal antibody. Intravenous ivuxolimab was administered to patients every 2 weeks at six dose levels: 0.01, 0.1, 0.3, 1.5, 3 and 10 mg/kg. Prior anti-PD-1, anti-PD-L1 or anti-CTLA-4 therapy was permitted, and checkpoint inhibitors had been received by less than 45% of dose-escalation patients. In the dose-escalation cohort, more than 75% of patients were male, and the mean age was approximately 64 years, with a range of about 23 to 85. Among the approximately 50 dose-escalation patients, approximately 20 had hepatocellular carcinoma, about 15 melanoma, 9 renal cell carcinoma and 9 head and neck cancer. The paper describes the monotherapy dose-escalation part (N of about 57 patients) of the phase I trial of ivuxolimab. Partial responses were achieved by three dose-escalation patients, of whom one had hepatocellular carcinoma and two had cutaneous melanoma. The purpose of peripheral TCRbeta sequencing was to test whether ivuxolimab changed TCR sequence diversity and led to clonal T-cell expansion. Study-wide conclusions, independent of this receptor: The antigen specificity of the peripheral T cells that underwent clonal expansion was not determined. Partial responders in the 0.1-3.0 mg/kg groups had among the lowest normalized peripheral clonal expansion, especially among CD8+ T cells. At doses from 0.1 to 3.0 mg/kg, clonal expansion was seen in both CD4+ and CD8+ blood T cells between baseline and week 6. Low levels of normalized T-cell clonal expansion were also seen in some patients who did not respond. After ivuxolimab, expanded clones were on average more numerous among CD8+ T cells than among CD4+ T cells.

The germline V gene sets CDR1 to SQVTM and CDR2 to ANQGSEA. V lost 3 bases and J lost 2 bases; the stretch between them is 7 bases long. From the cysteine up to the phenylalanine, the CDR3 has a length of 12 residues. The kept DNA is CDR3 alone, 36 bases in frame from the first base. Patients with a history of autoimmune disease or receiving systemic immunosuppression were excluded from the trial. Peripheral blood for TCR sequencing was collected from all dose cohorts at baseline, on cycle 4 day 1, and on cycle 7 day 1. Samples came from an open-label, multicenter, first-in-human phase I dose-escalation trial of ivuxolimab. Adults with locally advanced or metastatic melanoma, renal cell carcinoma, hepatocellular carcinoma or head and neck squamous cell carcinoma were enrolled in the trial. CD4+ and CD8+ T cells were sorted separately from peripheral blood before TCR sequencing.

The receptor was isolated from an adult with an advanced solid tumor such as melanoma, head and neck, liver or kidney cancer. The rearranged segments are TRBV29-1 and TRBJ1-2; the D gene lacks a confident call. Sample: CD4+ or CD8+ T cells sorted from blood, taken in a trial of the OX40 agonist ivuxolimab. The DNA sequence reads TGCAGCGTTGATGGGGTAAACTATGGCTACACCTTC. Its protein is CSVDGVNYGYTF.